The 7 T cell receptor beta chains reported below all come from one sample, sequenced in a study of T cell responses to AZD1222 COVID-19 vaccine. Clones were sequenced by immunoSEQ multiplex PCR, and TCRdb holds only the in-frame ones, with some missing. Of about 85,000 clones listed, about 86% were seen once; the top ten hold about 7.7%. Sequences were derived from peripheral blood, sampled on day 0 of AZD1222 vaccination. These TCRs come from an adult in good health.

The V gene is TRBV27, the J gene TRBJ2-7; 8 nucleotides agree with TRBD2. The germline CDR1 and CDR2 sequences are MNHEY and SMNVEV (reference sequence). CDR3 length equals 14 residues. The J segment lost 4 bases and the V segment lost 4 bases, leaving 6 bases of the junction unmatched. CDR3 region: CASSYRGGIYEQYF. DNA of the CDR3: TGTGCCAGCAGTTACCGGGGGGGAATATACGAGCAGTACTTC.

This chain joins TRBV27 and TRBJ1-2; 7 nucleotides agree with TRBD1. The CDR3 runs 14 residues. V was clipped by 6 bases and J by 8 bases; unmatched bases: 12. In germline, CDR1 is MNHEY, CDR2 SMNVEV (reference sequence). The chain's CDR3 is CASRMDRPPGGYTF. The CDR3 bases are TGTGCCAGCAGAATGGACAGGCCGCCCGGAGGCTACACCTTC.

The CDR3 sequence: CSARSHPVLYF. The CDR3 DNA sequence: TGCAGTGCTAGATCCCACCCGGTATTGTACTTC. J is TRBJ2-7 and V is TRBV20-1, with D unresolved. V lost 2 bases to trimming and J lost 12 bases, with 14 bases between them. The germline V gene has CDR1 DFQATT and CDR2 SNEGSKA (reference sequence). The CDR3 contains 11 residues.

The rearrangement uses TRBV9 and TRBJ2-5; 8 positions match TRBD1. From germline, CDR1 is SGDLS and CDR2 YYNGEE. There are 15 residues in the CDR3. The V segment lost 1 base and the J segment 4 bases; nucleotides outside the gene matches: 6. In DNA form, the CDR3 reads TGTGCCAGCAGCGTATTGACAGGGGACGGAGAGACCCAGTACTTC. Its translation: CASSVLTGDGETQYF.

This chain connects TRBV7-3 to TRBJ2-5; TRBD2 agrees at 13 bases. The CDR3 extends over 16 amino acids. Germline loops: CDR1 SGHTA, CDR2 FQGTGA. V dropped 5 bases and J dropped 5; count of bases not matched to a gene: 8. CDR3: CASSPRTSGSLETQYF. The DNA of the CDR3 is TGTGCCAGCAGCCCCCGGACTAGCGGGAGTTTGGAGACCCAGTACTTC.

The rearrangement links TRBV7-6 to TRBJ2-1; D gene ambiguous. Germline V gene sequence: CDR1 SGHVS, CDR2 FNYEAQ. V was trimmed by 1 base and J by 7 bases, leaving 20 bases between them. The CDR3 runs to 17 residues. CDR3 DNA sequence: TGTGCCAGCAGCTTAGTCGGTAGCACGACCTCTCGGAATGAGCAGTTCTTC. It translates to CASSLVGSTTSRNEQFF.

The rearrangement joins TRBV6-2 or TRBV6-3 to TRBJ2-7; D is perhaps TRBD1 or TRBD2 (5 bases each). Per the germline V gene, CDR1 is MNHEY and CDR2 is SVGEGT. The V and J ends lost 1 base and 3 bases respectively, with 13 bases between them. The length of the CDR3 is 15 residues. CDR3 DNA sequence: TGTGCCAGCAGTTACTTGGGGACCCGGAACTACGAGCAGTACTTC. This gives the protein CASSYLGTRNYEQYF.